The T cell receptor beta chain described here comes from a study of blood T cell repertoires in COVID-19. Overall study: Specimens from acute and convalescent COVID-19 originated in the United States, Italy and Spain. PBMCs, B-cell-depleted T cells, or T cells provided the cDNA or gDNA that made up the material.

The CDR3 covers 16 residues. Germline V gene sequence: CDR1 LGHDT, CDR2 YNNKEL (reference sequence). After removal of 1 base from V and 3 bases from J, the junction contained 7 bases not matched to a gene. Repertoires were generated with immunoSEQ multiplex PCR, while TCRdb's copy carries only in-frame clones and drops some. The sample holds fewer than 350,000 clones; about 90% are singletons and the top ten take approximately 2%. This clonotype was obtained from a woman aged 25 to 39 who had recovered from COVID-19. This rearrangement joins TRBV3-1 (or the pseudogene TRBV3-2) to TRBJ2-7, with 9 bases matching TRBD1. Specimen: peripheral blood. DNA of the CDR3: TGTGCCAGCAGCCAAGCTGGGGGACAGGGTTTCTACGAGCAGTACTTC. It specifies CASSQAGGQGFYEQYF.